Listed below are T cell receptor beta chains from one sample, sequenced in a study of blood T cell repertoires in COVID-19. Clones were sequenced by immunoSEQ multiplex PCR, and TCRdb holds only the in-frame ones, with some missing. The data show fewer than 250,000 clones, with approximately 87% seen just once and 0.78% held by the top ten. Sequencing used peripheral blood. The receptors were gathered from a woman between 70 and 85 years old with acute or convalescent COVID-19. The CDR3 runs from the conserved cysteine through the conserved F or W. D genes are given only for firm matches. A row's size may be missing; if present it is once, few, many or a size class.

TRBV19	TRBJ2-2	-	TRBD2	TGTGCCAGTAGGAGCGGGGGGGCCGGTCGCACCGGGGAGCTGTTTTTT	CASRSGGAGRTGELFF
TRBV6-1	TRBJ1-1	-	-	TGTGCCAGCAGTGAACGACGGGGGGTAAGGGGCACTGAAGCTTTCTTT	CASSERRGVRGTEAFF
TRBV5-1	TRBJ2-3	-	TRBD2	TGCGCCAGCAGCAAAATAGCGGGGTTCACAGATACGCAGTATTTT	CASSKIAGFTDTQYF
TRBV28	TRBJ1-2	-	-	TGTGCCAGCACTTCGCCGGGACATCTTTATGGCTACACCTTC	CASTSPGHLYGYTF
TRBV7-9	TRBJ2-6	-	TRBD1	TGTGCCAGCAGCCAAGGACAGGGGGCGAGCTCTGGGGCCAACGTCCTGACTTTC	CASSQGQGASSGANVLTF
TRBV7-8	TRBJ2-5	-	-	TGTGCCAGCAGCTTCCAGCTTAGAGCGGGTGAGACCCAGTACTTC	CASSFQLRAGETQYF
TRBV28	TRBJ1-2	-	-	TGTGCCAGCAGCGGGGTTGGCTACACCTTC	CASSGVGYTF
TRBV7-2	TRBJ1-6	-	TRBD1	TGTGCCAGCAGCCCAATTACGATGACCGGGACAGCCAATAATTCACCCCTCCACTTT	CASSPITMTGTANNSPLHF
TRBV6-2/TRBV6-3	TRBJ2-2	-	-	TGTGCCAGCAGTTACTATACTAACCTAAACACCGGGGAGCTGTTTTTT	CASSYYTNLNTGELFF
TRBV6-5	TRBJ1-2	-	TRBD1	TGTGTCAGCAGGGAGACAGGGAGAGGGGACTATGGCTACACCTTC	CVSRETGRGDYGYTF
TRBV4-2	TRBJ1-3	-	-	TGTGCCAGCAGCCAAGAGTACAGAACCTCTGGAAACACCATATATTTT	CASSQEYRTSGNTIYF
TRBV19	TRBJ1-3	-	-	TGTGCCGCTAACGGGGGCTCTGGAAACACCATATATTTT	CAANGGSGNTIYF
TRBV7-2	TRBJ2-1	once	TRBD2	TGTGCCAGCAGCTCGACGACCGGGACTAGCTTGTTCTTC	CASSSTTGTSLFF
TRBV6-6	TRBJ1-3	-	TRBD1	TGTGCCAGCAGGACGACAGGGTCTGGAAACACCATATATTTT	CASRTTGSGNTIYF
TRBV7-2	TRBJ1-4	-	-	TGTGCCAGCAGCTTAATGGCGAGGACAACTAATGAAAAACTGTTTTTT	CASSLMARTTNEKLFF
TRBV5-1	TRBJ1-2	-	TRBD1	TGCGCCAGCACCACAGATGGCAGGGGGAGTTTCAACTATGGCTACACCTTC	CASTTDGRGSFNYGYTF